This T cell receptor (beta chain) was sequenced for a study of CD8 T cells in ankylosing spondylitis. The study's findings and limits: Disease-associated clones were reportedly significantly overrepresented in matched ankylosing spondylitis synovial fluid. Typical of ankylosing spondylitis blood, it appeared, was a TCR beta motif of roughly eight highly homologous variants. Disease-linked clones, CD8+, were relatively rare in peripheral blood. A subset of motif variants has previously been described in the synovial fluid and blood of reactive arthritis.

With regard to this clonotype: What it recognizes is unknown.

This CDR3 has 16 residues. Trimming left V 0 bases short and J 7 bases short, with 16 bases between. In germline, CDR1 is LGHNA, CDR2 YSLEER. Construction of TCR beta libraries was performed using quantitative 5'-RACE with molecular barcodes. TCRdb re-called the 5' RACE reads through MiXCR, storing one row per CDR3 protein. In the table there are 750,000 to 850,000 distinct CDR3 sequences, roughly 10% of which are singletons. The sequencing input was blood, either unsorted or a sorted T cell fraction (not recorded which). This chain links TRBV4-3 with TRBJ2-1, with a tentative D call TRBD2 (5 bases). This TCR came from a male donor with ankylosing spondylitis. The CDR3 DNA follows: TGCGCCAGCAGCCAAGAGAGGGAAGGGATGGGGAATGAGCAGTTCTTC. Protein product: CASSQEREGMGNEQFF.